The rows below give T cell receptor beta chains drawn from one sample of a study of neurological immune-mediated disorders. TCRdb ran MiXCR on the 5' RACE reads and lists one entry per CDR3 protein. This table has 65,000 to 90,000 distinct CDR3 sequences, roughly 4.7% appearing once. The sequenced material came from PBMCs. Every receptor here comes from a woman aged 30 to 39 with multiple sclerosis. Each CDR3 is given without its conserved first and last residue.

cdr3_aa: SARARQDHEQF
cdr3_length: 11
j_call: TRBJ2-1
v_call: TRBV20-1

cdr3_aa: ASSGRVTDTQY
cdr3_length: 11
j_call: TRBJ2-3
v_call: TRBV3-1

cdr3_aa: SARSWGAGDETQY
cdr3_length: 13
j_call: TRBJ2-5
v_call: TRBV20-1

cdr3_aa: ASSQAIPGGRNQPQH
cdr3_length: 15
j_call: TRBJ1-5
v_call: TRBV3-1

cdr3_aa: ASSLLGERTGELF
cdr3_length: 13
j_call: TRBJ2-2
v_call: TRBV5-1

cdr3_aa: ASSGGLQETQY
cdr3_length: 11
j_call: TRBJ2-5
v_call: TRBV10-1

cdr3_aa: SASTGGGNTEAF
cdr3_length: 12
j_call: TRBJ1-1
v_call: TRBV20-1

cdr3_aa: ASSPARTGVQEQY
cdr3_length: 13
j_call: TRBJ2-7
v_call: TRBV11-2

cdr3_aa: ASSQVGGTQY
cdr3_length: 10
j_call: TRBJ2-5
v_call: TRBV4-1

cdr3_aa: ASSATGLSNQPQH
cdr3_length: 13
j_call: TRBJ1-5
v_call: TRBV25-1

cdr3_aa: ASTLGLAGGSSTQY
cdr3_length: 14
j_call: TRBJ2-3
v_call: TRBV12-3/TRBV12-4

cdr3_aa: ASSRSATGELF
cdr3_length: 11
j_call: TRBJ2-2
v_call: TRBV3-1

cdr3_aa: ASTGGGGLYNEQF
cdr3_length: 13
j_call: TRBJ2-1
v_call: TRBV7-9

cdr3_aa: SAAGSGFRSTDTQY
cdr3_length: 14
j_call: TRBJ2-3
v_call: TRBV20-1

cdr3_aa: ASRGDSQNEKLF
cdr3_length: 12
j_call: TRBJ1-4
v_call: TRBV2

cdr3_aa: ASSFYICSASHRGLSYEQY
cdr3_length: 19
j_call: TRBJ2-7
v_call: TRBV5-1

cdr3_aa: SARVGGGYNEQF
cdr3_length: 12
j_call: TRBJ2-1
v_call: TRBV20-1

cdr3_aa: ASSPTTGGGENIQY
cdr3_length: 14
j_call: TRBJ2-4
v_call: TRBV25-1

cdr3_aa: ASSQGYSLGELF
cdr3_length: 12
j_call: TRBJ2-2
v_call: TRBV11-2

cdr3_aa: ASSQDWSTSVNEQF
cdr3_length: 14
j_call: TRBJ2-1
v_call: TRBV14

cdr3_aa: ASSPPTGLQF
cdr3_length: 10
j_call: TRBJ2-1
v_call: TRBV5-1

cdr3_aa: ATSSGDRETEAF
cdr3_length: 12
j_call: TRBJ1-1
v_call: TRBV15

cdr3_aa: ASSWGEGTEAF
cdr3_length: 11
j_call: TRBJ1-1
v_call: TRBV5-6

cdr3_aa: SAFPRTGGEETQY
cdr3_length: 13
j_call: TRBJ2-5
v_call: TRBV20-1

cdr3_aa: ASSLLGESGNKTQN
cdr3_length: 14
j_call: TRBJ1-5
v_call: TRBV28